This T cell receptor (beta chain) was captured in a study of T cells after yellow fever vaccination. In the study overall: With SMART-Seq v4 Ultra Low Input, the fractions containing low cell numbers were prepared. Study-level findings and limits: Most primary-vaccination clones reappeared after the booster (approximately 95% CD4, roughly 90% CD8).

A 5'RACE template-switching step, the method used to make TCR cDNA, added a universal primer site and UMIs. MiXCR was run by TCRdb on the 5' RACE reads, yielding one entry per CDR3 protein. This sample has roughly 340,000 distinct CDR3 sequences, with about 8.7% found just once. CDR1 is SGDLS, CDR2 YYNGEE, per germline. The CDR3 is 14 amino acids. V lost 4 bases and J 0 bases, leaving 8 bases between the germline ends. Note on this clonotype: What it binds is not known.

This chain connects TRBV9 to TRBJ2-4; D remains ambiguous. This receptor was identified in a man aged 18 to 35 who received the YFV17D yellow fever vaccine. Material: PBMCs, obtained on the day of the first yellow fever vaccination. The CDR3 region has the DNA TGTGCCAGCAGCTCCGGATCAGCCAAAAACATTCAGTACTTC. It is translated as CASSSGSAKNIQYF.